These 3 T cell receptor beta chains originate from one sample sequenced in a study of shared clonotypes between healthy human individuals. Terminally differentiated effector memory CD45RA+ cells were excluded from the naive CD8 cells, which were CD45RO-negative and positively selected for CCR7. Assay used: immunoSEQ multiplex PCR; TCRdb lists only in-frame clones, some missing. This table holds around 640,000 clones, roughly 95% found once. Sequenced material: naive CD8+ T cells sorted from blood. The receptors originated from a woman in her 30s in good health.

The V and J genes are TRBV4-1 and TRBJ2-7; 10 bases map to TRBD2. With 4 bases clipped from V and 5 bases from J, the junction kept 8 bases outside the gene matches. This CDR3 spans 15 amino acids. Looked up from germline, CDR1 is MGHRA and CDR2 is YSYEKL. CDR3 sequence: CASSLTTSGFDEQYF. The CDR3 DNA follows: TGCGCCAGCAGCCTTACGACTAGCGGGTTTGACGAGCAGTACTTC.

The chain couples TRBV7-8 to TRBJ1-5, with D hard to call. V gave up 2 bases and J gave up 0 bases, with 17 bases separating them. The germline V gene encodes CDR1 SGHVS and CDR2 FQNEAQ. The CDR3 consists of 18 residues. DNA of the CDR3: TGTGCCAGCAGCTTAAACTTTTGGAGAGACGATAGCAATCAGCCCCAGCATTTT. Residues: CASSLNFWRDDSNQPQHF. Filled out from reference TRBV7-8 and TRBJ1-5, the complete variable domain reads GAGVSQSPRYKVAKRGQDVALRCDPISGHVSLFWYQQALGQGPEFLTYFQNEAQLDKSGLPSDRFFAERPEGSVSTLKIQRTQQEDSAVYLCASSLNFWRDDSNQPQHFGDGTRLSIL.

The chain links TRBV6-5 to TRBJ1-4; no definite D call. V was shortened by 6 bases and J by 3 bases, with 8 bases between the two germline ends. CDR3 length equals 13 residues. CDR1 MNHEY and CDR2 SVGAGI come from the germline V gene. CDR3 protein: CASRISSNEKLFF. In DNA form, the CDR3 reads TGTGCCAGCAGGATCTCCTCTAATGAAAAACTGTTTTTT.